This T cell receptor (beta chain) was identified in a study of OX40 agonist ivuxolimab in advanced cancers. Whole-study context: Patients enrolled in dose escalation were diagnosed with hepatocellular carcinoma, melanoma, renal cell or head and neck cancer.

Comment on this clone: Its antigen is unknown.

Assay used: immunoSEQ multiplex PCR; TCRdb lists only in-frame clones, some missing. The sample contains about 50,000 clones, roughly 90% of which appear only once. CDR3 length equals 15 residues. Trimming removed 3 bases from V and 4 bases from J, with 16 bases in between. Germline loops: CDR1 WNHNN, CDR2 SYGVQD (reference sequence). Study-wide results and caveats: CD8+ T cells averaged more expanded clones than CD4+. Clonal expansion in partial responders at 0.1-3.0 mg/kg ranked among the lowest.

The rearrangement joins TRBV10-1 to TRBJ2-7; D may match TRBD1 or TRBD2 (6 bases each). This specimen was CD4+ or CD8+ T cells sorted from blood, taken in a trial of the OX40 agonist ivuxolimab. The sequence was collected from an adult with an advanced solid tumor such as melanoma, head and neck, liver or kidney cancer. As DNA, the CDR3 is TGCGCCAGCAGTGACCTCTCAAGGGGGGCTTACGAGCAGTACTTC. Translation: CASSDLSRGAYEQYF.